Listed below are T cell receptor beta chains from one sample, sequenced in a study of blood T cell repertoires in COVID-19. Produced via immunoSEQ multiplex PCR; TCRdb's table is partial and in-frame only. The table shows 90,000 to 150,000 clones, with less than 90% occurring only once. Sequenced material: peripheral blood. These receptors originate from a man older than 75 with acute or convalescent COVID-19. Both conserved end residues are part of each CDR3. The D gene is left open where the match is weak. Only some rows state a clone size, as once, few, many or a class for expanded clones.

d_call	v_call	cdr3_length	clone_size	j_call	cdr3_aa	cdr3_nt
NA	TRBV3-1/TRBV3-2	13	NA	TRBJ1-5	CASSQGWNQAQHF	TGTGCCAGCAGCCAAGGGTGGAATCAGGCCCAGCATTTT
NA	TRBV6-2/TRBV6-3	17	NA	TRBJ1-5	CASSYSSRQGWDQPQHF	TGTGCCAGCAGTTACTCGTCGAGGCAGGGGTGGGATCAGCCCCAGCATTTT
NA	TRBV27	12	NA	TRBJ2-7	CASSARWELQYF	TGTGCCAGCAGTGCTCGATGGGAGCTGCAGTACTTC
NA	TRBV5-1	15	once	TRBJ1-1	CASSLGGLENTEAFF	TGCGCCAGCAGCTTGGGAGGTTTGGAGAACACTGAAGCTTTCTTT
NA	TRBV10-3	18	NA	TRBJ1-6	CAISEVRTLISYNSPLHF	TGTGCCATCAGTGAGGTTAGGACACTTATCTCCTATAATTCACCCCTCCACTTT
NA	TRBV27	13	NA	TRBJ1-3	CASSLTGGNTIYF	TGTGCCAGCAGTTTGACAGGCGGAAACACCATATATTTT
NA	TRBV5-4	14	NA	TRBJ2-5	CASSSPLRQETQYF	TGTGCCAGCAGCTCCCCACTCCGCCAAGAGACCCAGTACTTC
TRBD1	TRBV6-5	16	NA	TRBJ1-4	CASSYRDRGHGEKLFF	TGTGCCAGCAGTTACCGTGACAGGGGGCATGGAGAAAAACTGTTTTTT
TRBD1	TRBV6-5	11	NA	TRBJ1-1	CASRGTVGAFF	TGTGCCAGCAGAGGGACAGTTGGAGCTTTCTTT
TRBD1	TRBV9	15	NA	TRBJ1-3	CASSTPGQGGNTIYF	TGTGCCAGCAGCACCCCGGGACAGGGAGGAAACACCATATATTTT
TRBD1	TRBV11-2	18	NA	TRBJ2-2	CASSFRTGLAANTGELFF	TGTGCCAGCAGCTTCCGGACAGGGCTTGCAGCGAACACCGGGGAGCTGTTTTTT
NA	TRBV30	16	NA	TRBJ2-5	CAWSVRLAVGQETQYF	TGTGCCTGGAGTGTACGACTGGCAGTAGGCCAAGAGACCCAGTACTTC
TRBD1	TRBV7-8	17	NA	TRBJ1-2	CASSLVGQGGYNYGYTF	TGTGCCAGCAGCTTAGTGGGACAGGGGGGTTATAACTATGGCTACACCTTC
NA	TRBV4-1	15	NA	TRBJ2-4	CASSQDTDILNIQYF	TGCGCCAGCAGCCAAGATACTGACATCTTAAACATTCAGTACTTC
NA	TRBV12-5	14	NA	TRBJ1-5	CASGPDGGNQPQHF	TGTGCTAGTGGCCCGGACGGGGGCAATCAGCCCCAGCATTTT
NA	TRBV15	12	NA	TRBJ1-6	CATSRGASPLHF	TGTGCCACCAGCAGGGGGGCCTCACCCCTCCACTTT
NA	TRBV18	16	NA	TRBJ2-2	CASSPDRVANTGELFF	TGTGCCAGCTCACCTGATCGGGTAGCAAACACCGGGGAGCTGTTTTTT
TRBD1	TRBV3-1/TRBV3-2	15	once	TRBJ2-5	CASSLPTGGQETQYF	TGTGCCAGCAGCCTCCCGACAGGGGGCCAAGAGACCCAGTACTTC
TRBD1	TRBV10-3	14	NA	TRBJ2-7	CAISVGQGPYEQYF	TGTGCCATCAGTGTAGGACAGGGACCCTACGAGCAGTACTTC
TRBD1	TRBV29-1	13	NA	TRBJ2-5	CSVRGQGQETQYF	TGCAGCGTGCGGGGACAGGGCCAAGAGACCCAGTACTTC
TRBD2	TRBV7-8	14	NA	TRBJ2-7	CASSPGTTYYEQYF	TGTGCCAGCAGTCCCGGGACTACTTATTACGAGCAGTACTTC
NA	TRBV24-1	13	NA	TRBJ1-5	CATSAGSNQPQHF	TGTGCCACCAGTGCGGGAAGCAATCAGCCCCAGCATTTT
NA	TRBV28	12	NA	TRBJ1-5	CASTLGGGPQHF	TGTGCCAGCACCTTAGGCGGGGGGCCCCAGCATTTT
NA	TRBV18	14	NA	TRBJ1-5	CASSPDRKNQPQHF	TGTGCCAGCTCACCCGACAGGAAGAATCAGCCCCAGCATTTT
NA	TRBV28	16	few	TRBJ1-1	CASKVSGAHSNTEAFF	TGTGCCAGCAAAGTATCAGGGGCCCACTCGAACACTGAAGCTTTCTTT
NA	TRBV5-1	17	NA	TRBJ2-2	CASSSTGIGPNTGELFF	TGCGCCAGCAGCTCTACAGGGATCGGACCGAACACCGGGGAGCTGTTTTTT
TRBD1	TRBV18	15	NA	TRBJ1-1	CASSQGTGANTEAFF	TGTGCCAGCTCACAGGGGACAGGGGCGAACACTGAAGCTTTCTTT
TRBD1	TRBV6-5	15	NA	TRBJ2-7	CASSPRQGAPYEQYF	TGTGCCAGCAGTCCTAGACAGGGGGCGCCCTACGAGCAGTACTTC
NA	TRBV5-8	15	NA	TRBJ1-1	CASSFSVGGNTEAFF	TGTGCCAGCAGCTTTAGTGTGGGAGGGAACACTGAAGCTTTCTTT
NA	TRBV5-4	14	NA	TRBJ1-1	CASSPGGGNTEAFF	TGTGCCAGCAGCCCGGGGGGGGGTAACACTGAAGCTTTCTTT
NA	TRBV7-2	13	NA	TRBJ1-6	CASSLESTTPLHF	TGTGCCAGCAGCTTAGAGTCTACGACACCCCTCCACTTT
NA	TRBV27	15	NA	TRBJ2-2	CASSLRGTNTGELFF	TGTGCCAGCAGTTTGAGAGGCACGAACACCGGGGAGCTGTTTTTT
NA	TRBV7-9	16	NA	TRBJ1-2	CASSPVAALSTYGYTF	TGTGCCAGCAGCCCGGTGGCGGCCCTTTCCACCTATGGCTACACCTTC
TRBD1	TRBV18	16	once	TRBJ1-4	CASSPGQVSTNEKLFF	TGTGCCAGCTCACCGGGACAGGTATCAACTAATGAAAAACTGTTTTTT
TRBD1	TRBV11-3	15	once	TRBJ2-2	CASSLLTGGTGELFF	TGTGCCAGCAGCTTACTTACAGGGGGCACCGGGGAGCTGTTTTTT